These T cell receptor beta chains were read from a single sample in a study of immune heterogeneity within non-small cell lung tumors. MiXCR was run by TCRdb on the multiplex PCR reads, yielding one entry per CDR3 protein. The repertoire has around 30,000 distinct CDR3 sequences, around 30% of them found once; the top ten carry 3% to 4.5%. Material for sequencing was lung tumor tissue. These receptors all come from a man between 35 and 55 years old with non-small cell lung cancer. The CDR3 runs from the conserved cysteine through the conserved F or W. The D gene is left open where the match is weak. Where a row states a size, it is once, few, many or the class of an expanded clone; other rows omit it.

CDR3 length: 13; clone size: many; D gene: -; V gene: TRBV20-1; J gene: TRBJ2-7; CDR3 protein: CSATGPWGYEQYF; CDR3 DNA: TGCAGTGCCACAGGTCCCTGGGGCTACGAGCAGTACTTC
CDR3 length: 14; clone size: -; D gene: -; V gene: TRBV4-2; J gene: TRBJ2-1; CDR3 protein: CASSQDWTDNEQFF; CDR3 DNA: TGTGCCAGCAGCCAAGATTGGACGGACAATGAGCAGTTCTTC
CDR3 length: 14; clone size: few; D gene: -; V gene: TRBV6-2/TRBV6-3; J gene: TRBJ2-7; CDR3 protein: CASRRAQGTYEQYF; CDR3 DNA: TGTGCCAGCAGGAGAGCTCAGGGGACCTACGAGCAGTACTTC
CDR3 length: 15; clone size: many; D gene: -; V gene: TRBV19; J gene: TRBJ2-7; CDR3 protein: CASSISHGSLNEQYF; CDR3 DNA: TGTGCCAGTAGTATAAGTCACGGGAGTCTCAACGAGCAGTACTTC
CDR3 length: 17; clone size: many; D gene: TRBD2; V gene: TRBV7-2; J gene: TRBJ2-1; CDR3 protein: CASSVNLAGSSYNEQFF; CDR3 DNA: TGTGCCAGCAGCGTAAACCTAGCGGGAAGTTCCTACAATGAGCAGTTCTTC
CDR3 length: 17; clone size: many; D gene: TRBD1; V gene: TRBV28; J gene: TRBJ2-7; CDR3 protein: CASSWTAHRQGFYEQYF; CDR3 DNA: TGTGCCAGCAGTTGGACCGCCCACAGACAGGGTTTCTACGAGCAGTACTTC
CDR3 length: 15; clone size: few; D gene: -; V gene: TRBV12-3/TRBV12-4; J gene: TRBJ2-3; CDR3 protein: CASSPKAWGTDTQYF; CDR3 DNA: TGTGCCAGCAGCCCGAAGGCGTGGGGCACAGATACGCAGTATTTT
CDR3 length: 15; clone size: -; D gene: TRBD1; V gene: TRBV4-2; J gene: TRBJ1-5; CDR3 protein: CASSQGQGNNQSQHF; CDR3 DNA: TGTGCCAGCAGCCAAGGACAGGGAAACAATCAGTCCCAGCATTTT
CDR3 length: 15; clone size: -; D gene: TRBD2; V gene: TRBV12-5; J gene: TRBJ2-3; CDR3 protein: CASGLGGTAGDTQFF; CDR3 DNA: TGTGCTAGTGGTTTGGGCGGGACTGCGGGAGATACGCAGTTTTTT
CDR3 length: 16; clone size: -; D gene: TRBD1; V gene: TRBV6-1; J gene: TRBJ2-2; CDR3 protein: CASSGSTGMGTGELFF; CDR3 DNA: TGTGCCAGCAGTGGATCGACAGGGATGGGCACCGGGGAGCTGTTTTTT
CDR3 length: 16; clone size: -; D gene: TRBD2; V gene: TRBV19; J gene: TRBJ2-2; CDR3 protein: CASSIGAGGFTGELFF; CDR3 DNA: TGTGCCAGTAGTATTGGAGCGGGAGGGTTCACCGGGGAGCTGTTTTTT
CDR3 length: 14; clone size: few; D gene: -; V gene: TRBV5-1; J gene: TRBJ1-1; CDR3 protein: CASRVQQGNTEAFF; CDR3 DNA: TGCGCCAGCCGGGTTCAGCAGGGGAACACTGAAGCTTTCTTT
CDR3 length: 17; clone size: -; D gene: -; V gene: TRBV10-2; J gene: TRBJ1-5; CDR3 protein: CASSEGRDWVSNHPQHF; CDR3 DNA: TGCGCCAGCAGTGAGGGCAGGGATTGGGTTAGCAATCATCCCCAGCATTTT
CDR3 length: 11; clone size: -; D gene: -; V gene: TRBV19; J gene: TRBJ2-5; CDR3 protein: CASSISETQYF; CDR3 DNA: TGTGCCAGTAGTATATCAGAGACCCAGTACTTC
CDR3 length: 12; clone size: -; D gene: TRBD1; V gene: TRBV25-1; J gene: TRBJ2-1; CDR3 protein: CASSDDRAEQFF; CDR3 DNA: TGTGCCAGCAGTGATGACAGGGCTGAGCAGTTCTTC
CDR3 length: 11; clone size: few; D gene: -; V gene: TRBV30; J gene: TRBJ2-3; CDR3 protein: CAWSPIRGQYF; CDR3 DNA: TGTGCCTGGAGTCCTATCCGGGGGCAGTATTTT
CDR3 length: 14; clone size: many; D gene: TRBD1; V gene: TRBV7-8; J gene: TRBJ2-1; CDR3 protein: CASSPGQATDEQFF; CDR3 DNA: TGTGCCAGCAGCCCCGGACAGGCCACGGATGAGCAGTTCTTC
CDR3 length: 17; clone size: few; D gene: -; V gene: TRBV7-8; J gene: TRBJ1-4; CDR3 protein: CAGSLDLHTGNNEKLFF; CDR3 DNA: TGTGCCGGCAGCTTAGACCTGCATACAGGGAATAATGAAAAACTGTTTTTT
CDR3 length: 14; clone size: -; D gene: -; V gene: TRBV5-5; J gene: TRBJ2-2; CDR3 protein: CASSLGPGSGELFF; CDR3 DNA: TGTGCCAGCAGCTTGGGCCCAGGGAGCGGGGAGCTGTTTTTT
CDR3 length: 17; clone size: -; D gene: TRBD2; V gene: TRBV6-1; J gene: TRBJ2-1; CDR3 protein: CASSPGLAGVRYNEQFF; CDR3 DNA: TGTGCCAGCAGCCCGGGACTAGCGGGAGTAAGGTACAATGAGCAGTTCTTC
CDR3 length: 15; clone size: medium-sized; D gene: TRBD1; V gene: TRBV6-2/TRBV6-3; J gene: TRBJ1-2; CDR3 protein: CASSNGQGVNYGYTF; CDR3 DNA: TGTGCCAGCAGTAACGGACAGGGGGTTAACTATGGCTACACCTTC
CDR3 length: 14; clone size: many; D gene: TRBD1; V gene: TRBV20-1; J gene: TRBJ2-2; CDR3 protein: CSASRTGRTGELFF; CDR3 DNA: TGCAGTGCCTCCCGGACAGGGAGAACCGGGGAGCTGTTTTTT
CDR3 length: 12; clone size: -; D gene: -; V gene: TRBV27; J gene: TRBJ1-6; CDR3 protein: CASSSRPGPLHF; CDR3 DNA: TGTGCCAGCAGTTCCCGCCCGGGTCCCCTCCACTTT
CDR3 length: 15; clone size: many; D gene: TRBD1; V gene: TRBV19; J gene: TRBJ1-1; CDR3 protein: CASSRQGRQNTEAFF; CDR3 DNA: TGTGCCAGTAGTAGACAGGGAAGGCAGAACACTGAAGCTTTCTTT
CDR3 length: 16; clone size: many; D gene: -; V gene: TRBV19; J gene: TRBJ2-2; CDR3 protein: CASSTSLGVDTGELFF; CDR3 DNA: TGTGCCAGTAGTACCTCGTTAGGGGTTGACACCGGGGAGCTGTTTTTT
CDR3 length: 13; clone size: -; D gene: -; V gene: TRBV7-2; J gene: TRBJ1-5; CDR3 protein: CASSASSNQPRHF; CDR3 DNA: TGTGCCAGCAGCGCCAGTAGCAATCAGCCCCGGCATTTT
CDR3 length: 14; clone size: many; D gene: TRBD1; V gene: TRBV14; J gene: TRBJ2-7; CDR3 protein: CASSQATGGVEQYF; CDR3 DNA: TGTGCCAGCAGCCAAGCTACAGGGGGCGTCGAGCAGTACTTC
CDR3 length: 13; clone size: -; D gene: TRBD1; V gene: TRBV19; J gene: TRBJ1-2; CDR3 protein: CPSRSTGSYGYTF; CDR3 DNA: TGTCCCAGTAGATCGACAGGGAGCTATGGCTACACCTTC
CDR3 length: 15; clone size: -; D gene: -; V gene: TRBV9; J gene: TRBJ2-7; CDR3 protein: CASSVDQGSTYEQYF; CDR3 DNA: TGTGCCAGCAGCGTAGACCAGGGATCGACCTACGAGCAGTACTTC
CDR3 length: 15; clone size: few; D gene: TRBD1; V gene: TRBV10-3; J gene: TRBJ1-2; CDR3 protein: CAISESTGTLYGYTF; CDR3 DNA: TGTGCCATCAGTGAGTCGACAGGGACTCTCTATGGCTACACCTTC
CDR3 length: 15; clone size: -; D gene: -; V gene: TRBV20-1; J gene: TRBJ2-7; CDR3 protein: CSARPDSKPSYEQYF; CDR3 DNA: TGCAGTGCTAGACCAGACTCTAAACCCTCCTACGAGCAGTACTTC
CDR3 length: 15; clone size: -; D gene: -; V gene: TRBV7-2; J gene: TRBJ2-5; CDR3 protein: CASSWDGRTQETQYF; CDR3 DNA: TGTGCCAGCAGCTGGGACGGACGGACTCAAGAGACCCAGTACTTC
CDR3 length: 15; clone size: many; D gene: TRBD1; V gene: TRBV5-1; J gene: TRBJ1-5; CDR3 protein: CASALGTGDDQPQHF; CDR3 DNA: TGCGCCAGCGCTCTTGGGACAGGGGACGATCAGCCCCAGCATTTT
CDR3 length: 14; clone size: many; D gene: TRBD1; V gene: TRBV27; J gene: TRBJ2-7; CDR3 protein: CASSLRTGADEQYF; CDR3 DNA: TGTGCCAGCAGTTTGCGGACAGGGGCAGACGAGCAGTACTTC
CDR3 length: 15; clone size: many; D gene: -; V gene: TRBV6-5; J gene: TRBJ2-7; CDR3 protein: CASSPPGQGTYEQYF; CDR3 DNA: TGTGCCAGCAGTCCCCCGGGACAAGGAACCTACGAGCAGTACTTC
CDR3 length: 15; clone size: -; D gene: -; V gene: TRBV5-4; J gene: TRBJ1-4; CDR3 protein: CASIYTTGTNEKLFF; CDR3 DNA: TGTGCCAGCATTTATACAACAGGGACTAATGAAAAACTGTTTTTT
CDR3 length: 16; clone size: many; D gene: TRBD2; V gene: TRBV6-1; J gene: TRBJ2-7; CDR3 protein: CARDRGRTSGSYEQYF; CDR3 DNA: TGTGCCAGGGACAGGGGCCGGACTAGCGGGAGTTACGAGCAGTACTTC
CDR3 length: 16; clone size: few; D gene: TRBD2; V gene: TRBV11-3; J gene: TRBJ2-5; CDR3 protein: CASSRGLAGGVETQYF; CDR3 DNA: TGTGCCAGCTCCAGAGGGCTAGCGGGAGGAGTAGAGACCCAGTACTTC
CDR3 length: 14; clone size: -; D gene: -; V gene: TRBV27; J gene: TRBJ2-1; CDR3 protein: CAVRGGGGPNEQFF; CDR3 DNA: TGTGCCGTACGTGGGGGGGGGGGGCCCAATGAGCAGTTCTTC
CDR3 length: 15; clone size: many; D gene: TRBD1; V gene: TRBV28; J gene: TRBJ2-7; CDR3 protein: CASRRTGTGFSFFLF; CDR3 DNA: TGTGCCAGCAGGCGCACCGGGACAGGGTTTTCATTTTTCTTATTC
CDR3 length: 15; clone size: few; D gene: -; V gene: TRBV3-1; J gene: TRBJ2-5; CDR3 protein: CASSQDPSNWETQYF; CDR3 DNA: TGTGCCAGCAGCCAAGACCCCTCAAACTGGGAGACCCAGTACTTC
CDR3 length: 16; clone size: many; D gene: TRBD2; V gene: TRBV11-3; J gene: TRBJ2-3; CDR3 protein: CASSRGLAGGVDTQYF; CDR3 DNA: TGTGCCAGCAGCCGGGGACTAGCGGGAGGAGTAGATACGCAGTATTTT
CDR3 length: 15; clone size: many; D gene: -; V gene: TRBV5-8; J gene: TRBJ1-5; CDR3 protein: CASSSGLYSNQPQHF; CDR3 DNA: TGTGCCAGCAGCTCTGGACTGTATAGCAATCAGCCCCAGCATTTT
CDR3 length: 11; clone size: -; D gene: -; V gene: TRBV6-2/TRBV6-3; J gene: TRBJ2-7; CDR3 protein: CAQLLSYEQYF; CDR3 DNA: TGTGCCCAGTTACTTTCCTACGAGCAGTACTTC
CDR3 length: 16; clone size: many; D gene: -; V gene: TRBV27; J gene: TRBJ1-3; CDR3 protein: CASSLSDWETGNTIYF; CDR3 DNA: TGTGCCAGCAGTTTATCAGACTGGGAGACTGGAAACACCATATATTTT
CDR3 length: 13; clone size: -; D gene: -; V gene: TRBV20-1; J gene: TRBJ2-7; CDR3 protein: CRVRTPVSYEQYF; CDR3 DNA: TGCAGAGTGAGAACGCCGGTCTCCTACGAGCAGTACTTC
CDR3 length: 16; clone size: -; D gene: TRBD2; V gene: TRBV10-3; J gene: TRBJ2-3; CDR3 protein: CAIRGLAGPHPDTQYF; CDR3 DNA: TGTGCCATCCGAGGACTAGCGGGACCTCACCCAGATACGCAGTATTTT
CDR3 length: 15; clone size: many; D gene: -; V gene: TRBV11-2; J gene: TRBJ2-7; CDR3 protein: CASSLDSAGFYEQYF; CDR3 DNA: TGTGCCAGCAGCTTAGATAGTGCAGGGTTCTACGAGCAGTACTTC
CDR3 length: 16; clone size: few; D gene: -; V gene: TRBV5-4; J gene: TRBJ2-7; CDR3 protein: CASSLARGREIYEQYF; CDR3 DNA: TGTGCCAGCAGCTTGGCAAGGGGGAGGGAGATTTACGAGCAGTACTTC
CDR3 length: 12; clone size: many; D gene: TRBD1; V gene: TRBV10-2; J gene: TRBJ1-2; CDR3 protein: CASRRDSYGYTF; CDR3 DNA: TGCGCCAGCAGGAGGGACAGCTATGGCTACACCTTC
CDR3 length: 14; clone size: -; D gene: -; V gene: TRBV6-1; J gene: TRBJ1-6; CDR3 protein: CASRKGQGGSPLHF; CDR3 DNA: TGTGCCAGCAGGAAAGGGCAGGGAGGTTCACCCCTCCACTTT
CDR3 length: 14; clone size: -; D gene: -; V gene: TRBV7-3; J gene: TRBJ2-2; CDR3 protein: CASSLGRNTGELFF; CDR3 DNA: TGTGCCAGCAGCTTAGGAAGGAACACCGGGGAGCTGTTTTTT
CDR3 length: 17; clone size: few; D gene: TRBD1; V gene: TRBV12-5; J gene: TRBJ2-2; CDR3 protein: CASGWEGQGRITGELFF; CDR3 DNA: TGTGCTAGTGGTTGGGAAGGACAGGGGAGGATCACCGGGGAGCTGTTTTTT
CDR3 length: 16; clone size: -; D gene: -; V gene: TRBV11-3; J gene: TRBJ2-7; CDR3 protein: CASSLFFSTCGYEQYF; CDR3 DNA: TGTGCCAGCAGCTTATTCTTCTCCACTTGCGGCTACGAGCAGTACTTC
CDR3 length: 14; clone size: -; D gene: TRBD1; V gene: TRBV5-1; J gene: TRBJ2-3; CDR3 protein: CASSQGQGGDTQYF; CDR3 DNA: TGCGCCAGCAGCCAGGGACAGGGTGGAGATACGCAGTATTTT
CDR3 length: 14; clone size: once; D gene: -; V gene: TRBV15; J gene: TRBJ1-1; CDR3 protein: CATSRGCINTEAFF; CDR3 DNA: TGTGCCACCAGCAGAGGATGCATTAACACTGAAGCTTTCTTT
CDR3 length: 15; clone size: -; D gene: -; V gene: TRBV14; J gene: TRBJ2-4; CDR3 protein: CASVPGALAKNIQYF; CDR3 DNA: TGTGCCAGCGTACCTGGAGCGTTAGCCAAAAACATTCAGTACTTC